The next 2 T cell receptor beta chains were all read from a single sample in a study of beta chain features in type 1 diabetes. The antigens these receptors bind are not known. Regarding the study as a whole: There was a moderate but significant shortening of TCRB CDR3s in all four CD4+ subsets of Type 1 diabetes patients.

cDNA synthesis used the whole RNA isolate, giving expressed TCRB sequences. Using immunoSEQ multiplex PCR, the repertoire was profiled, and TCRdb retains in-frame clones only, with some absent. The table includes 140,000 or so clones, around an eighth detected once. Sequencing was performed on central memory CD4+ T cells from blood. These receptors were taken from a man aged 18 to 35 with type 1 diabetes.

This clone has more than one count but fewer than ten. The V call is TRBV18, the J call TRBJ2-3; 7 bases agree with TRBD1. The CDR3 is 15 residues long. The ends lost 7 bases at V and 1 base at J; junction bases unmatched: 8. Per germline, CDR1 KGHSH and CDR2 LQKENI. The CDR3 DNA sequence: TGTGCCAGCTTCCAGGGACAGTTCCGCACAGATACGCAGTATTTT. This translates into CASFQGQFRTDTQYF.

V gene TRBV27 combines with J gene TRBJ1-1, with TRBD1 matching over 9 bases. CDR1 MNHEY and CDR2 SMNVEV come from the germline V gene (reference sequence). Trimming removed 5 bases from V and 7 bases from J; junction bases left unmatched: 8. The CDR3 has 14 residues. CDR3 amino acids: CASSRRTGDYEAFF. The CDR3 DNA reads as TGTGCCAGCAGTCGGCGGACAGGGGATTATGAAGCTTTCTTT.